Listed here are 21 T cell receptor beta chains from one sample, sequenced in a study of blood T cell repertoires in COVID-19. TCRdb's copy holds only in-frame clones and misses some; the assay was immunoSEQ multiplex PCR. The sample has around 250,000 clones, more than 75% seen once. The sequenced sample was peripheral blood. The receptors here all came from an elderly man with acute or convalescent COVID-19.

The chain combines TRBV21-1 with TRBJ2-7; TRBD1 is taken as the D call from the table, unchecked against the DNA. TRBV21-1 is given as a pseudogene. The CDR3 extends over 19 amino acids. The chain's CDR3 is CASSNPPLFHRAIAYEQYF. The CDR3 nucleotides read TGTGCCAGCAGCAACCCGCCCCTCTTCCACAGAGCTATTGCCTACGAGCAGTACTTC.

This clone was counted between two and nine times. The rearrangement uses TRBV12-5 and TRBJ1-1; tentatively, D is TRBD1 (6 bases). CDR1 is LGHNT, CDR2 FRNRAP, per germline. The CDR3 totals 13 residues. Trimming stripped 2 bases from V and 10 bases from J, with 14 bases between. CDR3 protein: CASGLTGGRRAFF. CDR3 sequence (DNA): TGTGCTAGTGGTTTGACCGGGGGGCGGAGAGCTTTCTTT.

The chain has TRBV18 and TRBJ1-3; D gene unclear. The CDR3 is 12 residues long. V was pared by 7 bases and J by 4 bases, with 8 bases between. CDR1 is KGHSH and CDR2 is LQKENI in the germline V gene. Here the CDR3 reads CASFAVGNTIYF. In DNA, the CDR3 is TGTGCCAGCTTCGCGGTAGGAAACACCATATATTTT. The complete variable domain, with remaining parts taken from reference TRBV18 and TRBJ1-3, reads NAGVMQNPRHLVRRRGQEARLRCSPMKGHSHVYWYRQLPEEGLKFMVYLQKENIIDESGMPKERFSAEFPKEGPSILRIQQVVRGDSAAYFCASFAVGNTIYFGEGSWLTVV.

The genes are TRBV3-1 (or the pseudogene TRBV3-2) and TRBJ1-2; D is uncertain. The CDR3 covers 11 residues. The germline V gene encodes CDR1 LGHDT and CDR2 YNNKEL (reference sequence). V was trimmed by 0 bases and J by 8 bases, leaving 4 bases between them. DNA for the CDR3: TGTGCCAGCAGCCAAGATATCGGCTACACCTTC. Translation: CASSQDIGYTF.

The V call is TRBV6-5, the J call TRBJ1-5; D may be TRBD1 (6 bases). Trimming stripped 0 bases from V and 6 bases from J, with 15 bases between. The CDR3 extends over 16 amino acids. Germline lookup yields CDR1 MNHEY and CDR2 SVGAGI. The CDR3 DNA reads as TGTGCCAGCAGTTACTCTGGACAGCTACTTGGTCAGCCCCAGCATTTT. Translation: CASSYSGQLLGQPQHF.

This chain uses TRBV5-1 with TRBJ2-1, with TRBD2 identical over 12 bases. Trimming took 1 base from V and 7 from J; bases not matched to a gene: 6. The CDR3 runs 16 residues. CDR1 is SGHRS, CDR2 YFSETQ, per germline. The CDR3 DNA sequence: TGCGCCAGCAGCTTGACTAGCGGGGGGCCCGGTAATGAGCAGTTCTTC. Translation: CASSLTSGGPGNEQFF.

This clone was seen a few times. The V and J genes are TRBV7-2 and TRBJ2-1; 8 bases are shared with TRBD2. The CDR3 totals 15 residues. The germline V gene has CDR1 SGHTA and CDR2 FQGNSA. Unmatched junction bases numbered 3, after V lost 5 bases and J lost 0 bases. The CDR3 here is CASSPAGASYNEQFF. CDR3 coding DNA: TGTGCCAGCAGCCCAGCGGGGGCCTCCTACAATGAGCAGTTCTTC.

The gene calls are TRBV29-1 and TRBJ1-5; TRBD1 matches 7 bases. Germline V gene sequence: CDR1 SQVTM, CDR2 ANQGSEA. This CDR3 is built from 12 residues. Germline trimming cut 4 bases from V and 6 bases from J; bases unmatched to any gene: 3. Here the CDR3 reads CSVGGGSQPQHF. DNA for the CDR3: TGCAGCGTTGGAGGGGGCAGTCAGCCCCAGCATTTT.

The rearrangement links TRBV5-1 to TRBJ2-7, with 10 bases fitting TRBD1. Trimming removed 0 bases from V and 2 bases from J; junction bases left unmatched: 5. The CDR3 consists of 16 residues. From germline, CDR1 is SGHRS and CDR2 YFSETQ. For the CDR3, the DNA is TGCGCCAGCAGCTTGGGGAGGGACAGGGGTACCTACGAGCAGTACTTC. Translation gives CASSLGRDRGTYEQYF.

V gene TRBV6-5 combines with J gene TRBJ1-3; perhaps TRBD1 as D (5 bases). The germline V gene has CDR1 MNHEY and CDR2 SVGAGI. The CDR3 runs to 16 residues. Trimming removed 0 bases at V and 4 bases at J, with 13 bases between. CDR3 bases: TGTGCCAGCAGTTACTCGGGGCAGGAGCTAGGAAACACCATATATTTT. Translation: CASSYSGQELGNTIYF.

This chain uses TRBV6-1 with TRBJ1-1; D is unresolved. The CDR3 totals 13 residues. V dropped 2 bases and J dropped 3 bases, with 7 bases sitting between them. Germline V CDR1 and CDR2: MNHNS, SASEGT. CDR3 DNA sequence: TGTGCCAGCAGTGAAATCTTATACACTGAAGCTTTCTTT. Its protein product is CASSEILYTEAFF.

The chain couples TRBV6-5 to TRBJ2-1; 10 bases are shared with TRBD2. This CDR3 contains 11 residues. The V gene end was trimmed by 7 bases and the J gene end by 15 bases; junction bases not matched to a gene: 6. CDR1 MNHEY and CDR2 SVGAGI come from the germline V gene. The CDR3 DNA sequence: TGTGCCAGCATGGTGGGACTAGCGCTGTTCTTC. Its protein product is CASMVGLALFF.

J is TRBJ1-5 and V is TRBV15; TRBD1 might be the D (6 bases). The germline V and J ends were trimmed by 3 bases and 6 bases, with 12 bases remaining between them. There are 14 residues in the CDR3. Looked up from germline, CDR1 is LNHNV and CDR2 is YYDKDF (reference sequence). Written as DNA, the CDR3 is TGTGCCACCAGCAGGTCAGGGGATGCTCAGCCCCAGCATTTT. Its protein is CATSRSGDAQPQHF.

The genes are TRBV6-6 and TRBJ2-1; 9 bases are shared with TRBD1. The J segment lost 4 bases and the V segment lost 2 bases, leaving 6 bases of the junction unmatched. Per the germline V gene, CDR1 is MNHNY and CDR2 is SVGAGI (reference sequence). This CDR3 region has 16 residues. DNA for the CDR3: TGTGCCAGCAGTTACCGCCTTGGGACAGGGTACAATGAGCAGTTCTTC. It codes for CASSYRLGTGYNEQFF.

This chain joins TRBV9 and TRBJ2-7; TRBD1 aligns across 8 bases. Germline lookup yields CDR1 SGDLS and CDR2 YYNGEE. CDR3 length equals 16 residues. Unmatched junction bases numbered 8, after V lost 0 bases and J lost 3 bases. In nucleotides, the CDR3 is TGTGCCAGCAGCGTAGGATCGGGACAGGAAAACTACGAGCAGTACTTC. This sequence encodes CASSVGSGQENYEQYF.

V usage is TRBV7-3 and J usage is TRBJ2-4, with a tentative D call TRBD2 (6 bases). V lost 4 bases, J lost 3 bases, and 16 bases lay in between. Germline V lookup: CDR1 SGHTA, CDR2 FQGTGA. The CDR3 is 16 residues long. The DNA for the CDR3 is TGTGCCAGCAGCTCTTCCGGGGGACGGGGCAAAAACATTCAGTACTTC. This encodes CASSSSGGRGKNIQYF. Full variable domain (missing parts from reference TRBV7-3 and TRBJ2-4): GAGVSQTPSNKVTEKGKYVELRCDPISGHTALYWYRQSLGQGPEFLIYFQGTGAADDSGLPNDRFFAVRPEGSVSTLKIQRTERGDSAVYLCASSSSGGRGKNIQYFGAGTRLSVL.

The chain uses TRBV7-2 and TRBJ2-7; TRBD2 aligns across 12 bases. Germline trimming cut 3 bases from V and 2 bases from J; bases unmatched to any gene: 11. CDR1 and CDR2 (germline): SGHTA, FQGNSA. The CDR3 is made up of 18 amino acids. The CDR3 nucleotides read TGTGCCAGCAGCTTTACGGGAGGGACTAGCGGGCCGGCCTACGAGCAGTACTTC. Its translation: CASSFTGGTSGPAYEQYF.

The V and J genes are TRBV6-1 and TRBJ2-3; 9 bases map to TRBD1. Germline assignment: CDR1 MNHNS and CDR2 SASEGT. With 4 bases clipped from V and 1 base from J, the junction kept 9 bases outside the gene matches. The CDR3 covers 17 residues. The CDR3, as DNA: TGTGCCAGCAGTGCACTGGGACAGGGATTGGGCACAGATACGCAGTATTTT. This codes for CASSALGQGLGTDTQYF.

This clone was seen a single time. The chain uses TRBV19 and TRBJ2-1; 10 nucleotides line up with TRBD2. CDR3 length equals 17 residues. Germline V gene data show CDR1 as LNHDA and CDR2 as SQIVND (reference sequence). J was trimmed by 6 bases and V by 4 bases; bases with no gene match: 12. This CDR3 reads CASSKSLAGVGSNEQFF. In DNA form, the CDR3 reads TGTGCCAGTAGTAAGTCGCTAGCGGGAGTAGGGTCCAATGAGCAGTTCTTC.

The V and J genes are TRBV28 and TRBJ1-1; D unresolved. The V gene's germline CDR1 is MDHEN and CDR2 SYDVKM. CDR3 length equals 15 residues. The V gene lost 3 bases and the J gene lost 0 bases, with 11 bases spanning the gap. CDR3 DNA sequence: TGTGCCAGCAGTTTTCCAGGCGGGGTGAACACTGAAGCTTTCTTT. Protein product: CASSFPGGVNTEAFF.

The CDR3 region is CASSLDSSGANVLTF. Here the CDR3 DNA reads TGTGCCAGCAGCTTAGACAGCTCTGGGGCCAACGTCCTGACTTTC. V is TRBV7-8 and J is TRBJ2-6; unclear D gene. CDR1 and CDR2 from the germline V gene are SGHVS and FQNEAQ. The CDR3 has 15 residues. V was shortened by 1 base and J by 0 bases, with 4 bases between the two germline ends.